This paragraph reports one T cell receptor beta chain. Its antigen is still unknown. Profiling relied on immunoSEQ multiplex PCR, and the TCRdb table lists in-frame clones only, not all of them. This table has some 690,000 clones, around 91% appearing once. The data belong to a study of shared clonotypes between healthy human individuals. Germline V gives CDR1 SGHNT, CDR2 YENEEA. Trimming took 0 bases from V and 1 from J, leaving 12 bases between them. The CDR3 consists of 17 residues. Whole-study findings and limits: What naive subsets generally showed was a larger estimated richness than memory subsets showed. Only blood was sampled; tissue repertoires likely differ.

This sequence joins TRBV11-3 and TRBJ2-2, with a tentative D call TRBD2 (6 bases). The receptor was isolated from a man aged 18 to 29 in good health. Some clones in this sample may be carry-over from other donors' samples. The sample was memory CD8+ T cells from PBMCs. The subset denotes: CD45RO+ cells pooled with CCR7-negative TemRA cells. The CDR3 spells CASSLDLGRENTGELFF. Here the CDR3 DNA reads TGTGCCAGCAGCTTAGATCTGGGGCGGGAGAACACCGGGGAGCTGTTTTTT.